These 32 T cell receptor beta chains share one sample of origin, sequenced in a study of shared clonotypes between healthy human individuals. CD45RO-negative cells were positively selected for CCR7, leaving out terminally differentiated effector memory CD45RA+ cells. This table comes from immunoSEQ multiplex PCR, and its TCRdb copy is limited to in-frame clones, with some not included. The sample shows about 2 million clones, around 96% of them seen only once. Sample: naive CD8+ T cells sorted from blood. These receptors came from a young man in good health.

The chain employs TRBV6-1 and TRBJ2-7, with a tentative D call TRBD1 (5 bases). The germline gives CDR1 MNHNS, CDR2 SASEGT. This CDR3 is 12 amino acids long. The V end lost 7 bases, the J end lost 3 bases, and 10 bases lay between the germline ends. The CDR3 spells CASKGLDYEQYF. The CDR3 DNA sequence: TGTGCCAGCAAGGGGCTGGACTACGAGCAGTACTTC.

V gene TRBV25-1 combines with J gene TRBJ1-1; the match to TRBD1 covers 8 bases. V shed 2 bases and J 0 bases; nucleotides not matched to a gene: 5. Germline V gives CDR1 MGHDK, CDR2 SYGVNS. The CDR3 loop spans 16 amino acids. The CDR3 spells CASSEIGTGMNTEAFF. In DNA form, the CDR3 reads TGTGCCAGCAGTGAAATAGGGACAGGCATGAACACTGAAGCTTTCTTT.

This clone appeared once. This rearrangement joins TRBV7-9 to TRBJ2-6; 7 nucleotides agree with TRBD1. V was clipped by 8 bases and J by 9 bases; unmatched bases: 4. Germline CDR1 reads SEHNR; CDR2 reads FQNEAQ (reference sequence). The CDR3 covers 12 residues. The CDR3: CASEGAVNVLTF. DNA of the CDR3: TGTGCCAGCGAGGGGGCGGTCAACGTCCTGACTTTC.

This clone was detected only once. The chain links TRBV11-2 to TRBJ2-7; weak D call: TRBD2 (6 bases). This CDR3 has 15 residues. V shed 5 bases and J shed 7 bases, with 21 bases lying between them. The V gene's germline CDR1 is SGHAT and CDR2 FQNNGV. The CDR3 nucleotides are TGTGCCAGCAGCCAAGGGGACGGAGGGTGGTGGGAGCAGTACTTC. Translation gives CASSQGDGGWWEQYF.

The chain uses TRBV19 and TRBJ2-7; possibly TRBD2 for D (5 bases). The CDR3 covers 13 residues. V lost 1 base, J lost 7 bases, and 11 bases lay in between. CDR1 is LNHDA, CDR2 SQIVND, per germline (reference sequence). The CDR3 region has the DNA TGTGCCAGTAGTATAGCACCAACGGGAGAGCAGTACTTC. It encodes CASSIAPTGEQYF.

This clone has only a few counts. The V call is TRBV30, the J call TRBJ1-1; 7 nucleotides line up with TRBD1. Trimming removed 3 bases from V and 6 bases from J; junction bases left unmatched: 1. The CDR3 is 11 amino acids. CDR1 is GTSNPN and CDR2 is SVGIG in the germline V gene (reference sequence). The CDR3 here is CAWSGTAEAFF. The CDR3 DNA reads as TGTGCCTGGAGCGGGACAGCTGAAGCTTTCTTT.

The gene calls are TRBV27 and TRBJ1-6; D gene ambiguous. Germline CDR1 and CDR2: MNHEY and SMNVEV (reference sequence). The CDR3 is made up of 14 amino acids. V was shortened by 3 bases and J by 10 bases, with 13 bases between the two germline ends. The CDR3 here is CASSFGVTGSPLHF. For the CDR3, the DNA is TGTGCCAGCAGTTTTGGGGTGACGGGGTCACCCCTCCACTTT.

The CDR3 region has the DNA TGTGCCAGCTCACCATTCGACAGGACGAACACCGGGGAGCTGTTTTTT. Its translation is CASSPFDRTNTGELFF. The rearrangement joins TRBV18 to TRBJ2-2; D is perhaps TRBD1 (6 bases). Trimming shortened V by 2 bases and J by 0 bases, and 10 bases separated the two germline ends. The CDR3 totals 16 residues. Germline CDR1 KGHSH, CDR2 LQKENI.

The chain employs TRBV9 and TRBJ2-7; weak D call: TRBD2 (6 bases). Germline V lookup: CDR1 SGDLS, CDR2 YYNGEE. The length of the CDR3 is 14 residues. V lost 4 bases to trimming and J lost 2 bases, with 13 bases between them. CDR3 in amino acids: CASSIGGGTYEQYF. The DNA for the CDR3 is TGTGCCAGCAGCATAGGTGGGGGGACCTACGAGCAGTACTTC.

The chain is built from TRBV19 and TRBJ2-3, with 8 bases matching TRBD1. The CDR3 sequence is 15 residues long. V lost 4 bases to trimming and J lost 5 bases; unmatched junction nucleotides: 8. CDR1 is LNHDA and CDR2 is SQIVND in the germline V gene (reference sequence). In DNA, the CDR3 is TGTGCCAGTAGTACAGAGGACAGGGAAGGAGATACGCAGTATTTT. Protein product: CASSTEDREGDTQYF.

V gene TRBV5-1 combines with J gene TRBJ1-1; D perhaps matches TRBD1 (5 bases). This CDR3 comprises 14 residues. Trimming cost V 0 bases and J 7 bases, with 13 bases left between them. Germline CDR1 SGHRS, CDR2 YFSETQ. CDR3 nucleotide sequence: TGCGCCAGCAGCTTGGGGGACGCAGAGTTTGAAGCTTTCTTT. It is translated as CASSLGDAEFEAFF.

This clone was observed once. V and J are TRBV19 and TRBJ1-1; D remains unclear. The germline gives CDR1 LNHDA, CDR2 SQIVND (reference sequence). The CDR3 runs to 15 residues. The germline V and J ends were trimmed by 8 bases and 1 base, with 17 bases remaining between them. The CDR3: CASYSGDGPNTEAFF. The CDR3 DNA is TGTGCCAGTTATAGTGGAGACGGCCCGAACACTGAAGCTTTCTTT. The full variable domain, rest sourced from reference TRBV19 and TRBJ1-1, is DGGITQSPKYLFRKEGQNVTLSCEQNLNHDAMYWYRQDPGQGLRLIYYSQIVNDFQKGDIAEGYSVSREKKESFPLTVTSAQKNPTAFYLCASYSGDGPNTEAFFGQGTRLTVV.

V gene TRBV6-1 combines with J gene TRBJ1-1; D is ambiguous. Germline CDR1 is MNHNS and CDR2 is SASEGT. Trimming left V 1 base short and J 3 bases short, with 6 bases between. This CDR3 region has 13 residues. The CDR3 nucleotides are TGTGCCAGCAGTGAAGTTCTCGACACTGAAGCTTTCTTT. Amino acids: CASSEVLDTEAFF.

In its sample, this clone was seen a few times. The chain has TRBV7-2 and TRBJ1-1; D is possibly TRBD1 (5 bases). The CDR3 has 17 amino acids. The germline CDR1 and CDR2 sequences are SGHTA and FQGNSA. V lost 1 base and J lost 0, with 15 bases in between. CDR3 in DNA: TGTGCCAGCAGCTTAGTACCCGGGGGGGAAATGAACACTGAAGCTTTCTTT. Its protein is CASSLVPGGEMNTEAFF.

The CDR3 sequence: CASRGQSTFPMNTEAFF. In DNA form, the CDR3 reads TGTGCCAGCAGGGGTCAGTCAACATTTCCAATGAACACTGAAGCTTTCTTT. This chain joins TRBV2 and TRBJ1-1; D remains unclear. V lost 6 bases, J lost 0 bases, and 20 bases lay in between. The CDR3 is made up of 17 amino acids. From germline, CDR1 is SNHLY and CDR2 FYNNEI.

The chain is built from TRBV27 and TRBJ1-1, with D possibly TRBD1 on 5 matching bases. Trimming pared 4 bases from V and 1 base from J, leaving 10 bases between. CDR3 length: 14 amino acids. CDR1 MNHEY and CDR2 SMNVEV come from the germline V gene (reference sequence). As DNA, the CDR3 is TGTGCCAGCAGTTCCACGACAGAGAACACTGAAGCTTTCTTT. Encoded protein: CASSSTTENTEAFF.

V gene TRBV4-3 combines with J gene TRBJ1-1; weak D call: TRBD1 (5 bases). This CDR3 contains 15 residues. Per the germline V gene, CDR1 is LGHNA and CDR2 is YSLEER. Trimming cost V 0 bases and J 1 base, with 9 bases left between them. The CDR3 here is CASSQDQGRNTEAFF. The DNA for the CDR3 is TGCGCCAGCAGCCAAGATCAGGGCCGGAACACTGAAGCTTTCTTT.

The chain links TRBV6-5 to TRBJ2-3, with TRBD2 matching over 10 bases. The V gene end was trimmed by 7 bases and the J gene end by 11 bases; junction bases not matched to a gene: 12. CDR1 and CDR2 (germline): MNHEY, SVGAGI. The CDR3 runs to 14 residues. CDR3 in amino acids: CASIAGGLHGVQYF. The CDR3 DNA follows: TGTGCCAGCATAGCGGGGGGCCTTCACGGGGTGCAGTATTTT.

J is TRBJ2-5 and V is TRBV15, with TRBD2 matching 8 bases. There are 16 residues in the CDR3. Germline V CDR1 and CDR2: LNHNV, YYDKDF (reference sequence). J lost 3 bases, V lost 4 bases, and 10 bases had no gene match. CDR3 protein: CATSKGAGGDEETQYF. The CDR3 nucleotides read TGTGCCACCAGCAAAGGGGCGGGGGGAGATGAAGAGACCCAGTACTTC.

This clone was seen just once. This rearrangement joins TRBV5-6 to TRBJ2-7; D is unclear. CDR1 SGHDT and CDR2 YYEEEE come from the germline V gene. Trimming shortened V by 6 bases and J by 10 bases, and 11 bases separated the two germline ends. This CDR3 spans 10 amino acids. The CDR3 here is CASMTPYQYF. The CDR3 region has the DNA TGTGCCAGCATGACGCCGTACCAGTACTTC.

V gene TRBV28 combines with J gene TRBJ2-5; D is tentatively TRBD1 or TRBD2 (6 bases each). Trimming stripped 6 bases from V and 5 bases from J, with 16 bases between. The CDR3 totals 14 residues. Germline CDR1 MDHEN, CDR2 SYDVKM. The CDR3 DNA is TGTGCCAGCAGCTCCTTGGGGGGCCGGGAGACCCAGTACTTC. This codes for CASSSLGGRETQYF.

This chain links TRBV10-3 with TRBJ2-7; TRBD1 agrees at 9 bases. The germline V gene has CDR1 ENHRY and CDR2 SYGVKD. The ends lost 1 base at V and 3 bases at J; junction bases unmatched: 1. CDR3 length equals 14 residues. CDR3 loop: CAISEWTGDYEQYF. DNA of the CDR3: TGTGCCATCAGTGAGTGGACAGGGGACTACGAGCAGTACTTC.

The CDR3 region has the DNA TGTGCCAGCAGCTCATGGACAGGAACAGATACGCAGTATTTT. Its protein is CASSSWTGTDTQYF. The genes are TRBV7-8 and TRBJ2-3, with 7 bases that match TRBD1. This CDR3 spans 14 amino acids. The germline gives CDR1 SGHVS, CDR2 FQNEAQ. V shed 4 bases and J 3 bases; nucleotides not matched to a gene: 4.

Turning to this clone: Other nucleotide sequences in the sample specify the same CDR3. The chain is built from TRBV19 and TRBJ2-7, with D possibly being TRBD1 (8 bases). There are 15 residues in the CDR3. Trimming pared 4 bases from V and 3 bases from J, leaving 16 bases between. Germline assignment: CDR1 LNHDA and CDR2 SQIVND (reference sequence). The CDR3 is CASSTGQGGVYEQYF. Written as DNA, the CDR3 is TGTGCCAGTAGTACAGGACAGGGAGGGGTCTACGAGCAGTACTTC. The full variable domain, rest sourced from reference TRBV19 and TRBJ2-7, is DGGITQSPKYLFRKEGQNVTLSCEQNLNHDAMYWYRQDPGQGLRLIYYSQIVNDFQKGDIAEGYSVSREKKESFPLTVTSAQKNPTAFYLCASSTGQGGVYEQYFGPGTRLTVT.

The chain couples TRBV9 to TRBJ2-3, with 12 bases aligning to TRBD2. The ends lost 4 bases at V and 5 bases at J; junction bases unmatched: 8. The CDR3 loop spans 16 amino acids. Germline CDR1 SGDLS, CDR2 YYNGEE. The CDR3 DNA is TGTGCCAGCAGCTCTCCCCTAGCGGGGGGGCGAGATACGCAGTATTTT. Its translation: CASSSPLAGGRDTQYF.

This chain connects TRBV19 to TRBJ2-2, with 10 bases identical to TRBD2. Germline CDR1 and CDR2: LNHDA and SQIVND (reference sequence). This CDR3 comprises 15 residues. V lost 3 bases to trimming and J lost 6 bases; unmatched junction nucleotides: 4. This chain's CDR3 is CASSILAGAPGELFF. Here the CDR3 DNA reads TGTGCCAGTAGTATCCTAGCGGGAGCTCCCGGGGAGCTGTTTTTT.

In the case of this clone: This sample includes further DNA sequences coding for the same CDR3. The CDR3 protein is CASSYGEGGYTF. CDR3 sequence (DNA): TGTGCCAGCAGTTACGGCGAGGGCGGCTACACCTTC. The chain carries TRBV6-5 and TRBJ1-2; D remains ambiguous. Germline values: CDR1 MNHEY, CDR2 SVGAGI. The length of the CDR3 is 12 residues. Between the trimmed V and J ends, which lost 2 bases and 8 bases, there was a span of 9 bases.

The gene calls are TRBV4-3 and TRBJ2-3, with D possibly being TRBD1 (5 bases). From germline, CDR1 is LGHNA and CDR2 YSLEER. CDR3 length: 15 amino acids. Trimming pared 0 bases from V and 4 bases from J, leaving 11 bases between. The CDR3 DNA is TGCGCCAGCAGCCAAGATAGGGGTGGTGCAGATACGCAGTATTTT. It yields the protein CASSQDRGGADTQYF.

The chain recombines TRBV15 with TRBJ2-7; 8 bases map to TRBD1. CDR3 length: 15 residues. Germline CDR1 reads LNHNV; CDR2 reads YYDKDF (reference sequence). V shed 0 bases and J 2 bases; nucleotides not matched to a gene: 3. The CDR3 bases are TGTGCCACCAGCAGAGATGAGACAGGGGCCTACGAGCAGTACTTC. It translates to CATSRDETGAYEQYF.

The J gene is TRBJ1-1, the V gene TRBV4-1; D is uncertain. Germline CDR1 MGHRA, CDR2 YSYEKL. The CDR3 loop spans 16 amino acids. V was shortened by 0 bases and J by 0 bases, with 11 bases between the two germline ends. CDR3 protein: CASSQDRQRMNTEAFF. As DNA, the CDR3 is TGCGCCAGCAGCCAAGACAGGCAGCGCATGAACACTGAAGCTTTCTTT.

V gene TRBV27 combines with J gene TRBJ2-1, with TRBD1 matching over 7 bases. The V segment lost 2 bases and the J segment 5 bases; nucleotides outside the gene matches: 3. The CDR3 is made up of 14 amino acids. Germline V CDR1 and CDR2: MNHEY, SMNVEV (reference sequence). This CDR3 reads CASSLRQGDNEQFF. CDR3 in DNA: TGTGCCAGCAGTTTAAGACAGGGAGACAATGAGCAGTTCTTC.

This clone occurred once. Other DNA sequences within the sample encode an identical CDR3. The V gene is TRBV11-2, the J gene TRBJ2-7, with 9 bases lining up with TRBD1. CDR3 length equals 14 residues. From germline, CDR1 is SGHAT and CDR2 FQNNGV. V gave up 3 bases and J gave up 2 bases; unmatched junction bases: 2. CDR3 sequence reads: CASSLGDRAYEQYF. CDR3 nucleotide sequence: TGTGCCAGCAGCTTGGGGGACAGGGCCTACGAGCAGTACTTC.